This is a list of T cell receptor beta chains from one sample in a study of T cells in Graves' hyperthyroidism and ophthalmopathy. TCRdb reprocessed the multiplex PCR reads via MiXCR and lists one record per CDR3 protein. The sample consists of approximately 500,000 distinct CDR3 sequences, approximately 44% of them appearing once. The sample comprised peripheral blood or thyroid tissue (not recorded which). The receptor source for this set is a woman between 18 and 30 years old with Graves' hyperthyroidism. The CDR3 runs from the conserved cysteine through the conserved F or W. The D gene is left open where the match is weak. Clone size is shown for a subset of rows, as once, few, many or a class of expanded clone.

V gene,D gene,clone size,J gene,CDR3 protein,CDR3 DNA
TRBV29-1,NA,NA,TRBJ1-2,CSVVGPRGSGNTF,TGCAGCGTTGTAGGTCCACGAGGCTCTGGAAACACCTTC
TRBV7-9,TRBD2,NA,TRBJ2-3,CASSSLAGGFTDTQYF,TGTGCCAGCAGCTCTCTAGCGGGAGGTTTTACAGATACGCAGTATTTT
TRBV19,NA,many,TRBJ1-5,CASHDRSNSNQPQHF,TGTGCCAGCCATGACAGGTCAAATAGCAATCAGCCCCAGCATTTT
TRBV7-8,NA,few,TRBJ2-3,CASSLRRLAASSTDTQYF,TGTGCCAGCAGCTTAAGGAGATTAGCAGCTTCTAGCACAGATACGCAGTATTTT
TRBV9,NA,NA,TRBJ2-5,CASSGRGVKTQYF,TGTGCCAGCAGCGGACGGGGAGTGAAGACCCAGTACTTC
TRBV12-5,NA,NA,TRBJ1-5,CASGLEGERQPQHF,TGTGCTAGTGGTTTAGAAGGGGAGAGGCAGCCCCAGCATTTT
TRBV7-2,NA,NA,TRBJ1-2,CASSLFQGKTNYGYTF,TGTGCCAGCAGCTTATTCCAGGGCAAGACTAACTATGGCTACACCTTC
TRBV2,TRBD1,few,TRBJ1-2,CASTGGFDYGYTF,TGTGCCAGCACAGGGGGTTTTGACTATGGCTACACCTTC
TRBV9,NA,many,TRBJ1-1,CASSVELNTEAFF,TGTGCCAGCAGCGTAGAGCTGAACACTGAAGCTTTCTTT
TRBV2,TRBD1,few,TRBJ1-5,CASSGDRGFYQPQHF,TGTGCCAGCAGTGGGGACAGGGGTTTTTATCAGCCCCAGCATTTT
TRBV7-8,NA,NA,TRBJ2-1,CASSRGGSEQFF,TGTGCCAGCAGTAGGGGGGGAAGTGAGCAGTTCTTC
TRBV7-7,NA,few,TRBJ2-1,CASSSDQYNEQFF,TGTGCTAGCAGCTCAGACCAGTACAATGAGCAGTTCTTC
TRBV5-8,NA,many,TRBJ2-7,CASSLGQTLAYEQYF,TGTGCCAGCAGCTTGGGACAGACTTTGGCCTACGAGCAGTACTTC
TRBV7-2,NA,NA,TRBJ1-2,CASSSPIGKGKYGYTF,TGTGCCAGCAGCTCCCCTATAGGGAAGGGAAAGTATGGCTACACCTTC
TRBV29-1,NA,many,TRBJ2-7,CSVERRNEQYF,TGCAGCGTTGAACGTAGGAACGAGCAGTACTTC
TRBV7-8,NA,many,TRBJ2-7,CASSFVGYEQYF,TGTGCCAGCAGCTTCGTGGGTTACGAGCAGTACTTC
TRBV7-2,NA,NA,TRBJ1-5,CASSLLRGGQETQHF,TGTGCCAGCAGCTTATTACGGGGTGGACAAGAGACCCAGCATTTT
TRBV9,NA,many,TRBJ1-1,CASSVDRGGRDEAFF,TGTGCCAGCAGCGTAGACCGTGGAGGGAGGGATGAAGCTTTCTTT
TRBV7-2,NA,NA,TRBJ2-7,CASSTVWGDRSYEQYF,TGTGCCAGCAGTACCGTGTGGGGGGACCGGTCCTACGAGCAGTACTTC
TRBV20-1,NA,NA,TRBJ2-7,CSASAGNEQYF,TGCAGTGCTAGTGCAGGGAACGAGCAGTACTTC
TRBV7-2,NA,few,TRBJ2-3,CASSYTQSVRAWTTDTQYF,TGTGCCAGCAGCTATACGCAAAGCGTCCGAGCATGGACCACAGATACGCAGTATTTT
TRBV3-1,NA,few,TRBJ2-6,CASSLGLGHANVLTF,TGTGCCAGCAGCCTGGGACTGGGCCACGCCAACGTCCTGACTTTC
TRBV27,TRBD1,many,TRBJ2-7,CASRTGTGTYEQYF,TGTGCCAGCAGGACCGGGACAGGAACCTACGAGCAGTACTTC
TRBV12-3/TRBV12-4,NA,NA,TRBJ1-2,CASRPSLFNYGYTF,TGTGCCAGCAGGCCTTCCCTTTTTAACTATGGCTACACCTTC
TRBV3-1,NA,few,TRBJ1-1,CASSLLMNTEAFF,TGTGCCAGCAGCCTCTTAATGAACACTGAAGCTTTCTTT
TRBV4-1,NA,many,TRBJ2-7,CASSQQSQGGYEQYF,TGCGCCAGCAGCCAACAAAGTCAGGGGGGATACGAGCAGTACTTC
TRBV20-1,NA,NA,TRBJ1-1,CSARVAGLRVEAFF,TGCAGTGCTAGAGTGGCAGGGCTTCGGGTTGAAGCTTTCTTT
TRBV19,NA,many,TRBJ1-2,CASSIPRRTGGYTF,TGTGCCAGTAGTATCCCCCGACGGACCGGAGGCTACACCTTC
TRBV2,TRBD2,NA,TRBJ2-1,CASRETSGRGNEQFF,TGTGCCAGCAGGGAGACTAGCGGGAGAGGCAATGAGCAGTTCTTC
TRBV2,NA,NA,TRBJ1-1,CAISGSLGTEAFF,TGTGCCATCTCGGGGTCTCTTGGAACTGAAGCTTTCTTT
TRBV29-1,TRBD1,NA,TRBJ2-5,CSVGQVDYETQYF,TGCAGCGTGGGACAGGTTGACTACGAGACCCAGTACTTC
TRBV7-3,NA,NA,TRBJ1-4,CASSEGGGREKLFF,TGTGCCAGCAGCGAAGGGGGGGGAAGGGAAAAACTGTTTTTT
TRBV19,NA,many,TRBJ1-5,CASSIEAGNQPQHF,TGTGCCAGTAGTATTGAGGCGGGCAATCAGCCCCAGCATTTT
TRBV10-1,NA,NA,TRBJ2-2,CAGSEVKDGEPFF,TGCGCCGGCAGTGAGGTCAAGGACGGGGAGCCGTTTTTT
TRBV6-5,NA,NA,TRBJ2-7,CASSYSNFPYNEQYF,TGTGCCAGCAGTTACTCAAACTTTCCCTACAATGAGCAGTACTTC
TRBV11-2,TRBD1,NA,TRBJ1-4,CASTDIHGTGGEKLFF,TGTGCCAGCACCGATATCCACGGGACAGGAGGTGAAAAACTGTTTTTT
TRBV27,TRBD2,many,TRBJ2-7,CASSSAWTSGHEQYF,TGTGCCAGCAGTTCCGCTTGGACTAGCGGGCACGAGCAGTACTTC
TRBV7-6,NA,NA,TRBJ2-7,CALDAYEQYF,TGTGCTTTGGACGCCTACGAGCAGTACTTC
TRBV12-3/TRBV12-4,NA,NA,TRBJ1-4,CASSFGKSSGNEKLFF,TGTGCCAGCAGTTTTGGGAAGTCGAGTGGCAATGAAAAACTGTTTTTT
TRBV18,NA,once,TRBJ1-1,CASSPSPVGMNTEAFF,TGTGCCAGCTCACCATCTCCGGTAGGGATGAACACTGAAGCTTTCTTT
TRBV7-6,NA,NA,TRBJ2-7,CASRLGIFGEQYF,TGTGCCAGCAGACTTGGGATATTTGGGGAGCAGTACTTC
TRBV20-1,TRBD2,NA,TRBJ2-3,CSANPWTSGRTDTQYF,TGCAGTGCGAACCCCTGGACTAGCGGGAGGACAGATACGCAGTATTTT
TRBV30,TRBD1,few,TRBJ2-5,CAWSVGQGVVTQYF,TGTGCCTGGAGTGTCGGACAGGGGGTTGTGACCCAGTACTTC
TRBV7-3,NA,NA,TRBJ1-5,CASSLAEETQHF,TGTGCCAGCAGCTTAGCGGAAGAGACCCAGCATTTT
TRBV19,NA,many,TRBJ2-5,CASSSWTGQETQYF,TGTGCCAGTAGTTCATGGACTGGACAAGAGACCCAGTACTTC
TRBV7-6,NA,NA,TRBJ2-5,CASSPRSGAQYF,TGTGCCAGCAGCCCCAGATCAGGGGCCCAGTACTTC
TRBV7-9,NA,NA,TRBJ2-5,CASSSSGNQPQYF,TGTGCCAGCAGCTCATCAGGCAATCAGCCCCAGTACTTC
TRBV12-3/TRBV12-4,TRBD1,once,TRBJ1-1,CASSMGQGTEAFF,TGTGCCAGCAGTATGGGACAGGGCACTGAAGCTTTCTTT
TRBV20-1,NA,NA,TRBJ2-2,CSARGGGSTGELFF,TGCAGTGCTAGGGGGGGTGGTAGCACCGGGGAGCTGTTTTTT
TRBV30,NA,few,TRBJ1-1,CAWSVYRANTEAFF,TGTGCCTGGAGTGTCTACAGGGCGAACACTGAAGCTTTCTTT
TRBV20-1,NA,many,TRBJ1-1,CSAREFGNTEAFF,TGCAGTGCTAGAGAATTTGGGAACACTGAAGCTTTCTTT
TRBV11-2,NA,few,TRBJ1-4,CASSSGTEKNLNEKLFF,TGTGCCAGCAGCTCCGGGACCGAGAAAAACCTAAATGAAAAACTGTTTTTT
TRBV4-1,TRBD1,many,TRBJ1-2,CASSPRDSPPGNYGYTF,TGCGCCAGCAGCCCCCGGGACAGCCCACCCGGGAACTATGGCTACACCTTC
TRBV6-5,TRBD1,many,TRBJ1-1,CASSRDRSTEAFF,TGTGCCAGCAGCAGGGACAGGTCCACTGAAGCTTTCTTT
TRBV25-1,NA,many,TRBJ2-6,CAGGPSGANVLTF,TGTGCCGGGGGACCCTCTGGGGCCAACGTCCTGACTTTC
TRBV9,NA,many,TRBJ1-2,CASSGAKGNYGYTF,TGTGCCAGCAGCGGAGCCAAGGGGAACTATGGCTACACCTTC
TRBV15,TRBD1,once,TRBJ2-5,CATSREAGGETQYF,TGTGCCACCAGCCGAGAGGCAGGGGGAGAGACCCAGTACTTC
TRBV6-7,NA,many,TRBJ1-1,CASRPGGPGQKAFF,TGTGCCAGCAGACCGGGTGGGCCGGGACAAAAAGCTTTCTTT
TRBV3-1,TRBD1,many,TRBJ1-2,CASSQDGRGDGYTF,TGTGCCAGCAGCCAAGATGGCAGGGGGGATGGCTACACCTTC